Sequencing of this T cell receptor beta chain was carried out in a study of shared clonotypes between healthy human individuals. The CDR3 spans 17 residues. The V and J ends lost 5 bases and 1 base, in that order; junction bases with no gene match: 9. CDR1 is SEHNR, CDR2 FQNEAQ, per germline (reference sequence). This clone has more than one count but fewer than ten. Antigen: not known. Distinct nucleotide sequences in the sample also encode this CDR3. The repertoire was sequenced with immunoSEQ multiplex PCR; TCRdb's copy has only in-frame clones and lacks some. The data show approximately 640,000 clones, with more than 70% seen just once and approximately 2% held by the top ten. Study-level points and caveats: Unshared clonotypes carried lower generation probabilities than those common to all four donors. Apart from blood, nothing was sampled; tissue repertoires likely differ.

This TCR came from a woman between 25 and 40 years old in good health. The sample was memory CD4+ T cells sorted from blood. Sample subset: CD45RA-negative fraction. The chain couples TRBV7-9 to TRBJ2-3; 10 bases are shared with TRBD2. The CDR3 DNA follows: TGTGCCAGCAGCCCACGGGGTCTAGCGGGGGGCACAGATACGCAGTATTTT. Translation: CASSPRGLAGGTDTQYF.